This entry lists 23 T cell receptor beta chains sequenced from one sample in a study of OX40 agonist ivuxolimab in advanced cancers. Profiling relied on immunoSEQ multiplex PCR, and the TCRdb table lists in-frame clones only, not all of them. In the table there are tens of thousands of clones, 94% of which are singletons. The sequencing used CD4+ or CD8+ T cells sorted from blood, collected in a trial of the OX40 agonist ivuxolimab. The receptors here all came from an adult with an advanced solid tumor such as melanoma, head and neck, liver or kidney cancer.

The CDR3 nucleotides are TGTGCCAGCAGCTCCGGTATGTACACTGAAGCTTTCTTT. Its protein product is CASSSGMYTEAFF. The J gene is TRBJ1-1, the V gene TRBV7-6; no firm D call. The V gene's germline CDR1 is SGHVS and CDR2 FNYEAQ. Trimming shortened V by 4 bases and J by 3 bases, and 9 bases separated the two germline ends. This CDR3 comprises 13 residues.

V gene TRBV5-1 combines with J gene TRBJ2-7; TRBD1 matches 7 bases. Per germline, CDR1 SGHRS and CDR2 YFSETQ. V was pared by 4 bases and J by 2 bases, with 9 bases of the junction left unmatched. The CDR3 runs 15 residues. This CDR3 reads CASSPGTAITYEQYF. The CDR3 nucleotides read TGCGCCAGCAGCCCAGGGACAGCAATTACCTACGAGCAGTACTTC.

This chain uses TRBV5-6 with TRBJ2-7; D possibly uses TRBD1 or TRBD2 (5 bases each). Germline lookup yields CDR1 SGHDT and CDR2 YYEEEE. The CDR3 loop spans 15 amino acids. Trimming took 3 bases from V and 4 from J, leaving 17 bases between them. The CDR3 sequence is CASSSPGKGSYEQYF. CDR3 coding DNA: TGTGCCAGCAGCTCACCCGGTAAGGGGAGTTACGAGCAGTACTTC.

Concerning this clone itself: The same CDR3 is also encoded by other DNA sequences in this sample. J is TRBJ1-1 and V is TRBV7-6; the D is unclear. V shed 0 bases and J shed 1 base, with 3 bases lying between them. The CDR3 extends over 13 amino acids. CDR1 and CDR2 (germline): SGHVS, FNYEAQ. DNA of the CDR3: TGTGCCAGCAGCTTAGCCGGGAACACTGAAGCTTTCTTT. It codes for CASSLAGNTEAFF.

The chain's CDR3 is CASSESDRDTEAFF. The CDR3 bases are TGTGCCAGCAGTGAATCGGACAGAGACACTGAAGCTTTCTTT. The rearrangement links TRBV2 to TRBJ1-1, with D maybe TRBD1 (6 bases). This CDR3 contains 14 residues. The germline V and J ends were trimmed by 2 bases and 3 bases, with 10 bases remaining between them. Germline-derived CDR1 and CDR2 are SNHLY and FYNNEI.

The chain has TRBV9 and TRBJ2-3; TRBD2 aligns across 9 bases. Losses at the gene ends were 4 bases for V and 2 bases for J; bases not matched to a gene: 11. Looked up from germline, CDR1 is SGDLS and CDR2 is YYNGEE. The CDR3 has 17 amino acids. The CDR3 loop reads CASSPPAGGRVTDTQYF. The CDR3 region has the DNA TGTGCCAGCAGCCCCCCGGCGGGGGGGCGTGTCACAGATACGCAGTATTTT.

This clone was seen a single time. The chain employs TRBV4-1 and TRBJ2-1; TRBD1 might be the D (6 bases). Trimming took off 4 bases at V and 13 bases at J, with 20 bases between the two ends. This CDR3 spans 14 amino acids. Germline CDR1 MGHRA, CDR2 YSYEKL. CDR3: CASSLLGQGKPQFF. CDR3 DNA: TGCGCCAGCAGCCTCTTAGGGCAGGGGAAACCCCAGTTCTTC.

The J gene is TRBJ2-1, the V gene TRBV7-8, with D perhaps being TRBD1 or TRBD2 (6 bases each). Germline CDR1 and CDR2: SGHVS and FQNEAQ. Trimming cost V 8 bases and J 2 bases, with 13 bases left between them. The CDR3 loop spans 14 amino acids. In DNA form, the CDR3 reads TGTGCCAGCCCCGGAGGGACAACCTACAATGAGCAGTTCTTC. Its protein is CASPGGTTYNEQFF.

V usage is TRBV4-3 and J usage is TRBJ2-2; D uncertain. The CDR3 consists of 18 residues. Germline loops: CDR1 LGHNA, CDR2 YSLEER. The V end lost 0 bases, the J end lost 2 bases, and 16 bases lay between the germline ends. The CDR3 sequence: CASSQDRRLIGNTGELFF. DNA of the CDR3: TGCGCCAGCAGCCAAGATAGGCGACTTATAGGCAACACCGGGGAGCTGTTTTTT.

In its sample, this clone was seen once. The chain links TRBV6-5 to TRBJ2-7; unclear D gene. The germline V and J ends were trimmed by 0 bases and 3 bases, with 6 bases remaining between them. This CDR3 spans 13 amino acids. CDR1 is MNHEY, CDR2 SVGAGI, per germline. The CDR3 DNA is TGTGCCAGCAGTTACTCAGGAAACTACGAGCAGTACTTC. Its translation: CASSYSGNYEQYF.

CDR3 protein: CASSITGTGPYEQYF. Here the CDR3 DNA reads TGTGCCAGTAGTATTACCGGGACAGGCCCCTACGAGCAGTACTTC. The V and J genes are TRBV19 and TRBJ2-7, with TRBD1 matching over 8 bases. CDR3 length: 15 amino acids. Germline-derived CDR1 and CDR2 are LNHDA and SQIVND (reference sequence). With 3 bases clipped from V and 2 bases from J, the junction kept 6 bases outside the gene matches.

The chain combines TRBV4-2 with TRBJ2-7; the match to TRBD2 covers 9 bases. The V gene end was trimmed by 4 bases and the J gene end by 7 bases; junction bases not matched to a gene: 14. This CDR3 is built from 16 residues. Per germline, CDR1 LGHNA and CDR2 YNFKEQ. The CDR3 DNA is TGTGCCAGCAGCCCGAGAGGGCGGGAGGGCCGGCGTGAGCAGTACTTC. Amino acid sequence: CASSPRGREGRREQYF.

The chain has TRBV27 and TRBJ2-1; no reliable D call. CDR1 and CDR2 from the germline V gene are MNHEY and SMNVEV (reference sequence). Trimming took off 3 bases at V and 7 bases at J, with 10 bases between the two ends. The CDR3 has 13 residues. Written as DNA, the CDR3 is TGTGCCAGCAGTTTCTACCCCGCGAATGAGCAGTTCTTC. It yields the protein CASSFYPANEQFF.

The chain is built from TRBV6-5 and TRBJ1-2, with 7 nucleotides matching TRBD1. J was trimmed by 5 bases and V by 6 bases; bases with no gene match: 9. CDR1 MNHEY and CDR2 SVGAGI come from the germline V gene. This CDR3 spans 14 amino acids. The CDR3 nucleotides read TGTGCCAGCAGCCCCGGCAGGGACAGATATGGCTACACCTTC. The encoded protein is CASSPGRDRYGYTF.

The chain links TRBV28 to TRBJ2-5, with TRBD2 matching 7 bases. Germline-derived CDR1 and CDR2 are MDHEN and SYDVKM. After removal of 3 bases from V and 1 base from J, the junction contained 17 bases not matched to a gene. This CDR3 is built from 19 residues. The chain's CDR3 is CASSFPTRAASGPQETQYF. Here the CDR3 DNA reads TGTGCCAGCAGTTTCCCGACTCGGGCGGCTAGCGGACCCCAAGAGACCCAGTACTTC.

This clone was seen a single time. The V and J genes are TRBV5-6 and TRBJ2-7, with 9 bases fitting TRBD2. Germline-derived CDR1 and CDR2 are SGHDT and YYEEEE. The J segment lost 5 bases and the V segment lost 4 bases, leaving 13 bases of the junction unmatched. This CDR3 comprises 16 residues. DNA of the CDR3: TGTGCCAGCAGCGACGCAGGACTAGCGCTCGTCGACGAGCAGTACTTC. It is translated as CASSDAGLALVDEQYF.

This sequence joins TRBV7-7 and TRBJ1-1; no definite D call. The V and J ends lost 5 bases and 1 base respectively, with 8 bases between them. The CDR3 extends over 13 amino acids. Per germline, CDR1 SSHAT and CDR2 FNYEAQ (reference sequence). The CDR3 nucleotides read TGTGCCAGCAGCGCCGGCCCGAACACTGAAGCTTTCTTT. Protein: CASSAGPNTEAFF.

This clone was counted between two and nine times. V and J are TRBV9 and TRBJ1-2; D call uncertain. The germline CDR1 and CDR2 sequences are SGDLS and YYNGEE. This CDR3 is built from 15 residues. V lost 0 bases and J 4 bases, leaving 13 bases between the germline ends. The CDR3 sequence is CASSVDGGRGYGYTF. The DNA of the CDR3 is TGTGCCAGCAGCGTAGATGGTGGGCGGGGCTATGGCTACACCTTC.

The V call is TRBV4-1, the J call TRBJ2-5; 11 positions agree with TRBD2. V shed 4 bases, J shed 5 bases, and the junction held 9 bases outside the gene matches. Germline loops: CDR1 MGHRA, CDR2 YSYEKL. CDR3 size: 16 residues. The DNA of the CDR3 is TGCGCCAGCAGCCCGGGACTAGCGGCGGCGGCTGAGACCCAGTACTTC. Translating gives CASSPGLAAAAETQYF.

The J gene is TRBJ2-3, the V gene TRBV27; 8 nucleotides line up with TRBD2. The CDR3 has 15 residues. Germline CDR1 is MNHEY and CDR2 is SMNVEV (reference sequence). V was pared by 5 bases and J by 4 bases, with 8 bases of the junction left unmatched. This CDR3 is CASSPPAGGADTQYF. CDR3 nucleotide sequence: TGTGCCAGCAGTCCCCCGGCGGGAGGAGCAGATACGCAGTATTTT.

This rearrangement joins TRBV7-9 to TRBJ1-1, with D tentatively TRBD1 (5 bases). Trimming stripped 4 bases from V and 13 bases from J, with 22 bases between. There are 14 residues in the CDR3. Germline V gene data show CDR1 as SEHNR and CDR2 as FQNEAQ (reference sequence). CDR3 amino acids: CASSSPLGDPRGFF. CDR3 nucleotides: TGTGCCAGCAGCTCACCCTTGGGGGACCCGCGGGGTTTCTTT.

This chain uses TRBV5-1 with TRBJ2-7, with 8 bases aligning to TRBD1. Germline CDR1 SGHRS, CDR2 YFSETQ. With V trimmed by 0 bases and J by 6 bases, 8 bases remained unmatched. This CDR3 is 15 amino acids long. CDR3 bases: TGCGCCAGCAGCTTGGCGCCAGGGGGCTTCGGCGAGCAGTACTTC. This gives the protein CASSLAPGGFGEQYF.

The rearrangement links TRBV5-1 to TRBJ2-7; TRBD2 is a possible D gene (5 bases). The germline CDR1 and CDR2 sequences are SGHRS and YFSETQ. Between the trimmed V and J ends, which lost 0 bases and 5 bases, there was a span of 12 bases. The CDR3 sequence is 14 residues long. CDR3 in DNA: TGCGCCAGCAGCTTGGAACGAGGGCGCGACGAGCAGTACTTC. It is translated as CASSLERGRDEQYF.